Reported below is one T cell receptor beta chain. Its antigen is currently unknown. The source of the sample is a study of Ad26.COV2.S vaccination and SARS-CoV-2 variants. The germline V gene encodes CDR1 LNHDA and CDR2 SQIVND (reference sequence). Trimming stripped 5 bases from V and 2 bases from J, with 7 bases between. This CDR3 is 13 amino acids long. Sequenced by immunoSEQ multiplex PCR; TCRdb stores in-frame clones only, minus some. Counted here are about 350,000 clones, 80% to 90% occurring once; the ten biggest clones make up under 6%. Findings and caveats of the study: Relative to placebo recipients, vaccine recipients exhibited elevated spike-specific TCR breadth.

Treatment noted: approximately 18 received Ad26.COV2.S at low or high dose, single or two shots; roughly five received placebo; per-sample allocation not given. The study sampled participants on day 63 after the first vaccine or placebo injection. The sequence was obtained from a person between 18 and 59 years old who received the Ad26.COV2.S COVID-19 vaccine or a placebo. V usage is TRBV19 and J usage is TRBJ1-5; unclear D gene. The sequenced sample was peripheral blood, obtained in a trial of Ad26.COV2.S vaccine versus placebo. CDR3 coding DNA: TGTGCCAGTAGTCCGCAGGGCAATCAGCCCCAGCATTTT. Amino acids: CASSPQGNQPQHF.